This entry features one T cell receptor beta chain sequence. Its antigen target is currently unknown. It has no much larger one-base neighbor in the sample; base qualities were not kept. The data were obtained in a study of cytomegalovirus exposure and HLA in healthy donors (dated by TCRdb to 2016 to 2017). The study in broad terms: According to a later analysis, the approximately 120 validation repertoires were produced on the same platform as the roughly 720 repertoires of the first cohort. The study aimed to test whether signatures of past pathogen exposure could be identified by cataloging public T cell receptors. To predict cytomegalovirus infection status, the study combined high-throughput TCR immunosequencing, statistical association of individual TCRs with disease status, and machine learning. In addition to the first cohort of approximately 650 subjects, a separate validation cohort of 120 different subjects was used. What the research found in general, with its limitations: In vitro tests confirmed that a few of the cytomegalovirus-associated TCR beta chains recognize cytomegalovirus antigens. A total of 164 TCR beta chains were listed by the study as associated with cytomegalovirus. A later analysis lacked HLA typing for the validation cohort, so it scored co-occurrence in that cohort across all 120 or so repertoires. The classifier was reported to diagnose cytomegalovirus status with high specificity and sensitivity in both the original cohort and the validation cohort. Most TCR sequences were seen in very few donors, while some public TCRs were found in many individuals. The authors suggested that the approach could potentially be extended to other disease states and immunological phenotypes. A later analysis found that TCRs clustered in the first cohort also tended to co-occur in the roughly 120 validation repertoires, with more than 90% of cluster scores above 0.

V is reduced by 10 bases and J by 10 bases, leaving a spacing of 16 bases between them. The germline V gene (reference sequence) supplies CDR1 MNHEY and CDR2 SMNVEV. Including the terminal cysteine and phenylalanine, the CDR3 comprises 11 residues. The DNA shown is the 33-base CDR3, in frame from base 1. Donors formed part of the validation cohort, which comprised 120 subjects and was distinct from the first cohort of 550 to 850 subjects. The receptor library was made with the immunoSEQ multiplex PCR assay. As for the authors' bioinformatics: To diagnose cytomegalovirus status from the catalog of TCR beta chain sequences, a statistical classification framework was built. TCRdb took over this immuneACCESS table, retaining in-frame rearrangements with V and J assigned. Such tables are incomplete; in checked studies, under half of the missing clones stem from an unresolved V gene, and the remainder is unexplained. V and J calls and clone size are copied from that table; D and trimming were computed from the DNA. Across this sample there are more than 95,000 clones, with 90% to 96% seen only once. Together, the top ten hold 1.7% of the sample.

The rearrangement combines TRBV27 with TRBJ1-1; TRBD1 might be the D gene, on 6 matching bases. The TCR originated in a man between 18 and 29 years old in good health and CMV-seronegative. The sequenced sample consisted of PBMCs. The DNA is as follows: TGTGCCACCCAGCAGGGGACCTTAGCTTTCTTT. Translated, this gives CATQQGTLAFF.